This T cell receptor beta chain was sequenced for a study of relationships among human T cell subsets. General observations from the study: Bead sorting may have left some CD4+CD8+ double-positive cells. Regulatory and Th2 subsets had few clones over 100 reads, unlike CD8+ cytotoxic cells. Th1, Th2 and regulatory T cells shared many CDR3 sequences.

This clonotype is labeled as medium-sized. The antigen is not known. The CDR3 loop spans 13 amino acids. In germline, CDR1 is SGHAT, CDR2 FQDESV (reference sequence). Trimming removed 0 bases at V and 1 base at J, with 4 bases between. The T cell receptor alpha and beta CDR3 regions were amplified from mRNA by semiquantitative ARM-PCR. Tagged nested gene-specific primers were used first, then communal superprimers amplified exponentially. Using its own MiXCR run on the multiplex PCR reads, TCRdb lists one record per CDR3 protein. The repertoire has under 15,000 distinct CDR3 sequences, roughly 65% of them found once; the top ten carry roughly 27%. Th1 cells were collected as flow-through following bead selections for CD25, CD56 and CD294.

The receptor's source is a man in his forties or fifties in good health. Sequenced sample: CD4+ Th1 cells sorted from blood. V is TRBV11-1 and J is TRBJ2-7; unclear D gene. The CDR3 spells CASSLAASYEQYF. In nucleotides, the CDR3 is TGTGCCAGCAGCTTAGCGGCTTCCTACGAGCAGTACTTC.